This record covers a single T cell receptor (beta chain). This clone's antigen is unknown. No base quality information exists; no much larger clone differs at one position. Each collaborating institution followed its own protocols to collect whole blood in K2EDTA tubes. For TCRbeta analysis, collaborators shipped samples in one of three forms: frozen whole blood, isolated PBMCs, or DNA extracted from either of those sample types. This specimen belongs to a study of blood T cell repertoires in COVID-19 (dated by TCRdb to about 2020). At the level of the whole study: The collaborator samples originated in the United States, Italy and Spain and spanned the acute and convalescent phases of COVID-19. The material from the prospective study consisted of cDNA or gDNA derived from T cells, B-cell-depleted T cells, or PBMCs. Deeply sampled blood TCRbeta repertoires from subjects exposed to, actively infected with, or recovered from COVID-19 were included in the dataset. The repertoires were released in a freely available public database meant as a resource for research on the immune response to SARS-CoV-2. The samples were drawn from two sources: the first 160 participants of the ongoing ImmuneRACE study, and 950 to 1,500 subjects contributed by 6 global collaborators. Sample metadata almost always included a de-identified subject ID, COVID-19 status, age in years and sex. Where available, HLA class I and class II types were taken from metadata supplied by the sample provider and were not determined by assay-based typing.

TCRbeta CDR3 regions were amplified from genomic DNA using the immunoSEQ Assay, a bias-controlled multiplex PCR. The original pipeline was this. Within the assay, amplification of reference gene primers was used to estimate how many nucleated cells each sample contained. Sequence reads were collapsed and filtered to measure the absolute abundance of every unique TCRbeta CDR3 rearrangement. For each sample, productive Simpson clonality was calculated as the square root of Simpson's diversity index over productive rearrangements. Imported from immuneACCESS, the table was reduced by TCRdb to in-frame sequences with V and J called. These copies leave out some clones; in studies compared against another copy, an unresolved V gene accounts for under half, and the cause of the remainder is not known. V, J and clone size derive from that table, while D and trimming were established from the DNA sequence. The sample table holds approximately 72,000 clones, of which 70% to 90% were seen once. The ten most abundant clones make up 15% to 20% of the sample.

General findings and caveats noted by the study authors: The quantity of clinical and demographic metadata differed by source and by participant and was supplied without curation.

CDR1 and CDR2 are drawn from the germline V gene: MNHEY, SVGAGI. The CDR3 sequence holds 16 residues, the cysteine and phenylalanine included. Here the CDR3 DNA is all that survives: 48 bases in frame from base 1. The junction shows trimming of 4 bases on V and 2 bases on J, and the gene matches do not reach 9 bases of it. Recombination linked TRBV6-5 to TRBJ2-5; 8 of the junction bases match TRBD1. The sequence was collected from a woman of 80 years or more with acute or convalescent COVID-19. The sample consisted of peripheral blood. The CDR3 is CASSFGQGRPQETQYF. The DNA sequence is as follows: TGTGCCAGCAGTTTCGGACAGGGACGACCTCAAGAGACCCAGTACTTC.